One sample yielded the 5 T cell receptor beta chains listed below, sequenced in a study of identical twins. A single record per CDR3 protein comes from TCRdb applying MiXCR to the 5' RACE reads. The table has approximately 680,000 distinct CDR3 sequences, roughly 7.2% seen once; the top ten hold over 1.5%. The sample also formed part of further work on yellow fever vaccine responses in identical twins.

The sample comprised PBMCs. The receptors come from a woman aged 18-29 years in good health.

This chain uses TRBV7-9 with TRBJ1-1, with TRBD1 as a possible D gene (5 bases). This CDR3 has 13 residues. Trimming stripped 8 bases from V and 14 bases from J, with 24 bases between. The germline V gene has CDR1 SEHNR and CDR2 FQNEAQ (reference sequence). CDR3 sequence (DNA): TGTGCCAGCGCCCTGGTGGAGGGGACGGAGCCCTTCTTT. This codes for CASALVEGTEPFF.

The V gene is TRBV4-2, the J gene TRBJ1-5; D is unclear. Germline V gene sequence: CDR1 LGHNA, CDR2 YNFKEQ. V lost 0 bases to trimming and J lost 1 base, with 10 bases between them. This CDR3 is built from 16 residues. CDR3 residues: CASSQEGTTSNQPQHF. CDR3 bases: TGTGCCAGCAGCCAAGAAGGTACAACCAGCAATCAGCCCCAGCATTTT.

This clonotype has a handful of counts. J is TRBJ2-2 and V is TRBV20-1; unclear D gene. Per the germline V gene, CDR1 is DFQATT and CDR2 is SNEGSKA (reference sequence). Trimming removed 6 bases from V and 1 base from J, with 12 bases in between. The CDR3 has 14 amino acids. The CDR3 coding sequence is TGCAGTGCCCTGGTGGAGCTGAACACCGGGGAGCTGTTTTTT. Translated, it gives CSALVELNTGELFF.

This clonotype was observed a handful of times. The CDR3 region is CASSEKNSNQPQHF. The DNA of the CDR3 is TGTGCCAGCAGTGAAAAGAATAGCAATCAGCCCCAGCATTTT. The V and J genes are TRBV25-1 and TRBJ1-5; no clear D. The CDR3 loop spans 14 amino acids. Trimming pared 2 bases from V and 0 bases from J, leaving 5 bases between. Germline lookup yields CDR1 MGHDK and CDR2 SYGVNS.

The CDR3 region is CASQSGRLSGTQYF. CDR3 sequence (DNA): TGTGCCAGCCAAAGCGGGAGATTGAGCGGTACGCAGTATTTT. This rearrangement joins TRBV7-8 to TRBJ2-3; 8 positions match TRBD2. Germline loops: CDR1 SGHVS, CDR2 FQNEAQ. The CDR3 totals 14 residues. The V segment lost 8 bases and the J segment 8 bases; nucleotides outside the gene matches: 12.